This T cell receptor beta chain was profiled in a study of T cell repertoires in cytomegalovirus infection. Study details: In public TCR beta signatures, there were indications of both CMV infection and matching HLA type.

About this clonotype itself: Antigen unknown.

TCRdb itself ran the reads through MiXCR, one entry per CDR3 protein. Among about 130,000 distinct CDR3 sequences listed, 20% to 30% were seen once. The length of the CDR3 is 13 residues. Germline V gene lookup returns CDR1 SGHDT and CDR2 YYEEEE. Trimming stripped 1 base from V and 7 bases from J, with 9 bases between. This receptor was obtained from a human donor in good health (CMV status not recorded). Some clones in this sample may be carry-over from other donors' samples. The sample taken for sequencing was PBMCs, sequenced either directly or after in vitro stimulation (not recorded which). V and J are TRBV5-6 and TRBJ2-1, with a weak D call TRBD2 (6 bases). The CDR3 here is CASSLTGGNEQFF. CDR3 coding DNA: TGTGCCAGCAGCTTGACAGGAGGGAATGAGCAGTTCTTC.